The rows below give T cell receptor beta chains drawn from one sample of a study of cytomegalovirus exposure and HLA in healthy donors. Some clones are missing from TCRdb's copy, which holds only in-frame ones; the method was immunoSEQ multiplex PCR. This table lists 130,000 or so clones. The material sequenced was PBMCs. Receptors were obtained from a woman younger than 35 in good health and CMV-seronegative. Both conserved end residues are trimmed from each CDR3.

>TRBJ2-3|TRBV7-9
ASSLGTVSTDTQY
>TRBJ2-2|TRBV11-3
ASSPNTGELF
>TRBJ2-1|TRBV6-5
ASGKIAENYNEQF
>TRBJ2-5|TRBV2
ASTKSGSGQETQY
>TRBJ2-3|TRBV6-1
ASSETGGHTDTQY
>TRBJ1-2|TRBV7-3
ASSPQKKNEQGTNYGYT
>TRBJ1-4|TRBV19
ASSTSGTYLHSEKLF
>TRBJ1-1|TRBV9
ASSSKLPEATEAF
>TRBJ2-7|TRBV6-6
ASSSTGPTYEQY
>TRBJ2-7|TRBV7-9
ASSAQEEQY
>TRBJ1-2|TRBV9
ASSVGYGYT
>TRBJ1-1|TRBV10-1
ASRHTGQGLMAF
>TRBJ1-4|TRBV7-6
ASSLEGGPGEKLF
>TRBJ2-5|TRBV30
AWSVLSGAVGGETQY
>TRBJ1-1|TRBV5-1
ASSRQGLGTEAF
>TRBJ2-5|TRBV4-2
ASSQERGGQETQY
>TRBJ2-3|TRBV6-4
ASKRLADTDTQY
>TRBJ2-7|TRBV2
ATSRGGSFEQY
>TRBJ2-3|TRBV19
ASSIRWEDRGDTQY
>TRBJ2-1|TRBV10-3
AISEVRREQF
>TRBJ1-3|TRBV5-5
ASSFVSTFTGANSGNTIY
>TRBJ1-1|TRBV5-8
ASSSGLGAEAF
>TRBJ1-6|TRBV15
ATSRSGGSSPLH
>TRBJ2-5|TRBV6-5
AGGQPQETQY